The present T cell receptor (beta chain) was sequenced within a study of T cell changes during pregnancy in multiple sclerosis. Assay: immunoSEQ multiplex PCR; the TCRdb copy retains only in-frame clones and omits some. The sample lists about 24,000 clones; about nine tenths were seen once. The sequenced sample was CD8+ T cells from peripheral blood mononuclear cells, obtained in the third trimester of pregnancy. This sequence was found in a female donor in good health, enrolled as a control in a pregnancy study.

The CDR3 is CTSSQATVVRVEQFF. DNA of the CDR3: TGCACCAGCAGCCAGGCCACGGTAGTCCGGGTTGAGCAGTTCTTC. The chain is built from TRBV1 and TRBJ2-1; the table's D gene call, TRBD2, was not cross checked with the DNA. TRBV1 constitutes a pseudogene. The CDR3 extends over 15 amino acids.